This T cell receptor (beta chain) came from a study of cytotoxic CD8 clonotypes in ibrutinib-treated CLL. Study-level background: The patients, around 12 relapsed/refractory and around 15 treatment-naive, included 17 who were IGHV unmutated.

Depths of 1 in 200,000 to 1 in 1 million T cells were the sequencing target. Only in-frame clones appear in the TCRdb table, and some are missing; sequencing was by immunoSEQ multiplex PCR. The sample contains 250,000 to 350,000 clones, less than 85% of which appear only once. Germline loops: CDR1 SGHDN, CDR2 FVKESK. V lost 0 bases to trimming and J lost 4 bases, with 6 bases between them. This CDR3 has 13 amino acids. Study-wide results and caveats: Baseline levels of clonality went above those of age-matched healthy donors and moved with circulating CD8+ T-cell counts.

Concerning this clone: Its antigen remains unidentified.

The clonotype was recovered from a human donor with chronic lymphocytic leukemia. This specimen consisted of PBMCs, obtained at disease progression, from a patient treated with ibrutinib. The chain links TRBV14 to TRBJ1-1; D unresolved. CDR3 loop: CASSQDLGTEAFF. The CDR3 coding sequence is TGTGCCAGCAGCCAAGATCTCGGCACTGAAGCTTTCTTT.